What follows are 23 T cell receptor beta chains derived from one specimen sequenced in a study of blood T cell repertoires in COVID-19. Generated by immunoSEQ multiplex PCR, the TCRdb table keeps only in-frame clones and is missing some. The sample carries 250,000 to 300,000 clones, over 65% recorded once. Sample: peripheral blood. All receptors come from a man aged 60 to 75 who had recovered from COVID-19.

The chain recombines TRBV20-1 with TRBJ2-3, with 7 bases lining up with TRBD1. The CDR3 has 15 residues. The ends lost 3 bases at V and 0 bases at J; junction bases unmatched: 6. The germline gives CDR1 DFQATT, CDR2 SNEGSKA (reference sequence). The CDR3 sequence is CSASNPGQSTDTQYF. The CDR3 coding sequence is TGCAGTGCTAGTAACCCGGGACAGAGCACAGATACGCAGTATTTT.

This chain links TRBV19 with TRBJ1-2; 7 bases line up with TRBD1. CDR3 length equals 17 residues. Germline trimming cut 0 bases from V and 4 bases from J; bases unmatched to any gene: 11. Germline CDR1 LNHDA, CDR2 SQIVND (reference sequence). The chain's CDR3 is CASSIDLRARQGYGYTF. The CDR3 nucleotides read TGTGCCAGTAGTATAGATCTCCGCGCAAGACAGGGCTATGGCTACACCTTC.

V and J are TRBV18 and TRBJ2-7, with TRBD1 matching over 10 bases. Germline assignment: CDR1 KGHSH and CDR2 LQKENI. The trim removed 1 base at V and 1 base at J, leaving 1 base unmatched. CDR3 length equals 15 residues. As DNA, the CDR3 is TGTGCCAGCTCACCACTGGACAGGGGGTCCTACGAGCAGTACTTC. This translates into CASSPLDRGSYEQYF.

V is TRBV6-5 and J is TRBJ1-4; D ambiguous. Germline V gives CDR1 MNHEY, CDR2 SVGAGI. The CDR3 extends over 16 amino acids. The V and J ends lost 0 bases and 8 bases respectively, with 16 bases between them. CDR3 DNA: TGTGCCAGCAGTTACTCGACGACATCCAGGTTGGAAAAACTGTTTTTT. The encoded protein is CASSYSTTSRLEKLFF.

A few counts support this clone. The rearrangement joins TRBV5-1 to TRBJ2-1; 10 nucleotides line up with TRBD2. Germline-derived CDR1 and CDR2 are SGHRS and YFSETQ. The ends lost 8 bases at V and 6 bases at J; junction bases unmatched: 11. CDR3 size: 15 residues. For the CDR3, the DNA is TGCGCCAGTCGAGCTAGCGGGAGCCCTCTCAATGAGCAGTTCTTC. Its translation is CASRASGSPLNEQFF. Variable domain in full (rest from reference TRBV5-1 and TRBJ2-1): KAGVTQTPRYLIKTRGQQVTLSCSPISGHRSVSWYQQTPGQGLQFLFEYFSETQRNKGNFPGRFSGRQFSNSRSEMNVSTLELGDSALYLCASRASGSPLNEQFFGPGTRLTVL.

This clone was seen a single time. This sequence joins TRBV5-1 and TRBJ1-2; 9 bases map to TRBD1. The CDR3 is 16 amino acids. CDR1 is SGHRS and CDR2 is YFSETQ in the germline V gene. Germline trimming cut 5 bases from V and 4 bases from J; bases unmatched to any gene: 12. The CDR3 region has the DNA TGCGCCAGCAGATCCGGGACAGGGACCTTTGGCTATGGCTACACCTTC. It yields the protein CASRSGTGTFGYGYTF.

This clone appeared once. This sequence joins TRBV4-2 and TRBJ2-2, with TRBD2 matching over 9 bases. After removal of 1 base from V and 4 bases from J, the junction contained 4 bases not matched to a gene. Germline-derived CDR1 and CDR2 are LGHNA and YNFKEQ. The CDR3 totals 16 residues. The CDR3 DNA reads TGTGCCAGCAGCCAAGCGGCGGGAGGGCGCACCGGGGAGCTGTTTTTT. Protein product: CASSQAAGGRTGELFF.

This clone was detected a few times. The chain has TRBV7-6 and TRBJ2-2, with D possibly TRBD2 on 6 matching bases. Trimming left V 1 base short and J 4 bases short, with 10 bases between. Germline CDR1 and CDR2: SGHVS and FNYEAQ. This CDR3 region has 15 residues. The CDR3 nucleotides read TGTGCCAGCAGCTTAGAACTAGCCGGCACCGGGGAGCTGTTTTTT. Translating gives CASSLELAGTGELFF.

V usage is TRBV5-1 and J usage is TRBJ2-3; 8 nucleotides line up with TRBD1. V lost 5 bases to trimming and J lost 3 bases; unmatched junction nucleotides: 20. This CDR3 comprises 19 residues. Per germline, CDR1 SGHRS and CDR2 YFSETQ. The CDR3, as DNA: TGCGCCAGCAGAGGAACGCCGGGACAGGAGCACTTGTGGACAGATACGCAGTATTTT. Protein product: CASRGTPGQEHLWTDTQYF.

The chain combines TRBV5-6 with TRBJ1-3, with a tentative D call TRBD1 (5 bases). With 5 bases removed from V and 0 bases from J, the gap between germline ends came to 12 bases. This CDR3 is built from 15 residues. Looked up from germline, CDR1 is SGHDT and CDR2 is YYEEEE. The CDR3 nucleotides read TGTGCCAGCAGTACAGACAGACACTCTGGAAACACCATATATTTT. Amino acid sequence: CASSTDRHSGNTIYF.

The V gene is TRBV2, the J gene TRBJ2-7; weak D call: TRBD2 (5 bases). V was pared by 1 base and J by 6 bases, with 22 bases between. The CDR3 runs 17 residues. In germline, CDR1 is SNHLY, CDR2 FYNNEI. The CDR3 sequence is CASSEVISANSWGEQYF. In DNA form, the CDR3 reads TGTGCCAGCAGTGAAGTTATTAGCGCCAACTCATGGGGCGAGCAGTACTTC.

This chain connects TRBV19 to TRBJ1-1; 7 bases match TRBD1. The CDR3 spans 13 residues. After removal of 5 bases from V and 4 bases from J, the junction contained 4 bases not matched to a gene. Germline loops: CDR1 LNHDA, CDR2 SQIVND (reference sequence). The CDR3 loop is CASSLAGGTEAFF. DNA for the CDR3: TGTGCCAGTAGTTTAGCAGGGGGCACTGAAGCTTTCTTT.

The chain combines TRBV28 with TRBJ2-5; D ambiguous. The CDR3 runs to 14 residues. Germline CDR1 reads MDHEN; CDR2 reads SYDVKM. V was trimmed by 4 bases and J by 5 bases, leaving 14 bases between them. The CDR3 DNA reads TGTGCCAGCAGTTCCCTCCGACATACGGAGACCCAGTACTTC. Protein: CASSSLRHTETQYF.

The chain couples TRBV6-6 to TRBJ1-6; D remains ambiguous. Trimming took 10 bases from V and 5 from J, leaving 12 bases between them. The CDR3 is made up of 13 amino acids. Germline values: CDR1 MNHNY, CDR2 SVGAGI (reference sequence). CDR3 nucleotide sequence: TGTGCCACCTTAACCCGGGATAATTCACCCCTCCACTTT. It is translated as CATLTRDNSPLHF.

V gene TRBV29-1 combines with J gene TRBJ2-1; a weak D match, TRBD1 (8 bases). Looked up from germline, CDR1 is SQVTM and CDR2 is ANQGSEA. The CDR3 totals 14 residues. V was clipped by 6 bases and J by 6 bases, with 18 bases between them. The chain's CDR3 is CSVHRGGLGNEQFF. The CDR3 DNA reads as TGCAGCGTACACAGGGGGGGCCTTGGCAATGAGCAGTTCTTC.

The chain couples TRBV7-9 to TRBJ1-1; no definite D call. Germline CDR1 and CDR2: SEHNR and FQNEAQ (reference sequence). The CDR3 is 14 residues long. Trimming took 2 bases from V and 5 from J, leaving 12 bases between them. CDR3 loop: CASSLKGSGTEAFF. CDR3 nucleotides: TGTGCCAGCAGCTTAAAGGGTTCGGGAACTGAAGCTTTCTTT.

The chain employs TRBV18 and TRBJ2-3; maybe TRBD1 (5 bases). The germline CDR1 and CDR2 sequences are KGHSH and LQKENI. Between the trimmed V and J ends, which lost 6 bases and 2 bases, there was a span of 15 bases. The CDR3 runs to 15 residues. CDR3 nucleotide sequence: TGTGCCAGCTCCCCCCAGGGAATTCACACAGATACGCAGTATTTT. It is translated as CASSPQGIHTDTQYF.

Here the CDR3 reads CASSKNLCSICTGELFF. The CDR3 nucleotides are TGTGCCAGCAGCAAAAATCTATGTAGTATCTGCACCGGGGAGCTGTTTTTT. J is TRBJ2-2 and V is TRBV21-1; TRBD2 is the table's D call, not checked against the DNA. TRBV21-1 is marked as a pseudogene. The CDR3 covers 17 residues.

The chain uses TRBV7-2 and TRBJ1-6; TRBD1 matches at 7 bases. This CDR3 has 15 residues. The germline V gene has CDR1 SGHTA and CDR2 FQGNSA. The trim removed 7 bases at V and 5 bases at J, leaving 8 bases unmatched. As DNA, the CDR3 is TGTGCCAGCACCTCGGGACAGATTCATAATTCACCCCTCCACTTT. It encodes CASTSGQIHNSPLHF.

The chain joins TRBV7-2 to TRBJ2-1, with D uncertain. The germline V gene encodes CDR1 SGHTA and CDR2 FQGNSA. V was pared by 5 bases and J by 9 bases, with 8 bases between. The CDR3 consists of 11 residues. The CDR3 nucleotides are TGTGCCAGCAGCCCCGTCCGTGAGCAGTTCTTC. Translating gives CASSPVREQFF.

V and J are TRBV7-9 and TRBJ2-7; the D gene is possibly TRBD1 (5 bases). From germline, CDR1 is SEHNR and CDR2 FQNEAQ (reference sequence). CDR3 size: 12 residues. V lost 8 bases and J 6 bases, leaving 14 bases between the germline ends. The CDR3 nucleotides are TGTGCCAGCGGTCAATCTAGGGGCGAGCAGTACTTC. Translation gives CASGQSRGEQYF.

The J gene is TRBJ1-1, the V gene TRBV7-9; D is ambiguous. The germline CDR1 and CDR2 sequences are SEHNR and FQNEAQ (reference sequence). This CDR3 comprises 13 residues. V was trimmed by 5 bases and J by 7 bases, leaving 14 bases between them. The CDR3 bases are TGTGCCAGCAGCCACCCTGAAAGAGTTGAAGCTTTCTTT. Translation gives CASSHPERVEAFF. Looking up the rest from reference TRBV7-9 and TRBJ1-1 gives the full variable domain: DTGVSQNPRHKITKRGQNVTFRCDPISEHNRLYWYRQTLGQGPEFLTYFQNEAQLEKSRLLSDRFSAERPKGSFSTLEIQRTEQGDSAMYLCASSHPERVEAFFGQGTRLTVV.

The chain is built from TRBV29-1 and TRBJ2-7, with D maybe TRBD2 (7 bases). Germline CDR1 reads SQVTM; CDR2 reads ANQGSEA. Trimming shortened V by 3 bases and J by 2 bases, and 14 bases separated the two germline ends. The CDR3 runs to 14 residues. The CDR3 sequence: CSVDAGAGPYEQYF. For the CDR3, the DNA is TGCAGCGTTGATGCGGGGGCTGGACCCTACGAGCAGTACTTC.